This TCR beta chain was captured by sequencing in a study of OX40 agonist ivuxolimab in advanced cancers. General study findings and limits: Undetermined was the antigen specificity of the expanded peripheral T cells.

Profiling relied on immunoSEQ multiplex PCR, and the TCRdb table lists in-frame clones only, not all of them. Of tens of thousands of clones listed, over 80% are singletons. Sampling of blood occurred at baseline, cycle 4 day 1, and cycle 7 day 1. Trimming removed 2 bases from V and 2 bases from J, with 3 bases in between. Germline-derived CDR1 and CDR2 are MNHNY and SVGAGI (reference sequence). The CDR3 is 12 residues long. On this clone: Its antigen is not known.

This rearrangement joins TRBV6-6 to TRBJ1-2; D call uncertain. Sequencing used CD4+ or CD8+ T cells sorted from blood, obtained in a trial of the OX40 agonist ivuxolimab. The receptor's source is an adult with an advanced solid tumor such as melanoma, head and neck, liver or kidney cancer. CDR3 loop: CASSYDNYGYTF. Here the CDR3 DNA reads TGTGCCAGCAGTTACGACAACTATGGCTACACCTTC.